These 32 T cell receptor beta chains originate from one sample sequenced in a study of blood T cell repertoires in COVID-19 (TCRdb year 2020). Library method: the immunoSEQ multiplex PCR assay. TCRdb provides this immuneACCESS table in a form limited to in-frame rearrangements. Some clones are lacking; in checked studies, under half of them reflect an unresolved V gene, and why the rest are absent is not known. This sample comprises under 300,000 clones, more than 65% of them detected only once. Together, the top ten hold about 1.5% of the sample. The sequenced sample was peripheral blood. Receptors originate from a middle-aged woman who had recovered from COVID-19.

The rearrangement joins TRBV4-2 to TRBJ1-2, with D perhaps TRBD1 (5 bases). The germline gives CDR1 LGHNA, CDR2 YNFKEQ. V was clipped by 3 bases and J by 7 bases, with 27 bases between them. The CDR3 consists of 18 residues. The CDR3 DNA sequence: TGTGCCAGCAGCCATGATACGATGGGTGGACTAGGTGGGGGTGGCTACACCTTC. The encoded protein is CASSHDTMGGLGGGGYTF.

In its sample, this clone was seen a few times. The chain has TRBV7-9 and TRBJ2-7; TRBD1 is a possible D gene (6 bases). V gave up 6 bases and J gave up 0 bases, with 15 bases separating them. Germline CDR1 reads SEHNR; CDR2 reads FQNEAQ (reference sequence). This CDR3 is 15 amino acids long. CDR3 protein: CASSLGQHSSYEQYF. The CDR3 nucleotides are TGTGCCAGCAGTCTTGGACAGCATTCCTCCTACGAGCAGTACTTC.

The chain carries TRBV7-2 and TRBJ2-5; tentative D call: TRBD2 (6 bases). Trimming shortened V by 5 bases and J by 6 bases, and 19 bases separated the two germline ends. The CDR3 is 15 residues long. Germline CDR1 is SGHTA and CDR2 is FQGNSA. This CDR3 reads CASSTGVGAAKTQYF. The CDR3 coding sequence is TGTGCCAGCAGCACGGGGGTTGGGGCGGCGAAGACCCAGTACTTC.

The CDR3 coding sequence is TGTGCCAGCAGCTGGCTGAATCCACAAGAGACCCAGTACTTC. It codes for CASSWLNPQETQYF. The rearrangement joins TRBV6-2 or TRBV6-3 to TRBJ2-5; the D is unclear. Trimming cost V 6 bases and J 2 bases, with 13 bases left between them. Germline V gives CDR1 MNHEY, CDR2 SVGEGT. This CDR3 has 14 amino acids.

The chain has TRBV5-1 and TRBJ2-3, with unresolved D. V lost 2 bases and J lost 4, with 5 bases in between. From germline, CDR1 is SGHRS and CDR2 YFSETQ. The CDR3 spans 12 residues. CDR3 nucleotides: TGCGCCAGCAGCTTACAGTCAGATACGCAGTATTTT. Its translation is CASSLQSDTQYF.

A single count supports this clone. V usage is TRBV5-5 and J usage is TRBJ1-2; possibly TRBD1 for D (5 bases). CDR3 size: 15 residues. Germline V gives CDR1 SGHKS, CDR2 YYEKEE (reference sequence). V was cut by 2 bases and J by 7 bases, with 18 bases left in between. CDR3 bases: TGTGCCAGCAGCTTCGACGGATCTCCTCAGGGTGGCTACACCTTC. Residues: CASSFDGSPQGGYTF.

This clone has a handful of counts. J is TRBJ2-3 and V is TRBV7-2; D gene uncertain. CDR3 length: 14 residues. V was pared by 5 bases and J by 0 bases, with 9 bases between. From germline, CDR1 is SGHTA and CDR2 FQGNSA. The CDR3 loop is CASSPLQSTDTQYF. CDR3 nucleotide sequence: TGTGCCAGCAGCCCCCTACAGAGCACAGATACGCAGTATTTT.

The rearrangement joins TRBV5-1 to TRBJ1-2; no reliable D call. CDR1 and CDR2 from the germline V gene are SGHRS and YFSETQ. This CDR3 has 13 residues. The V gene lost 1 base and the J gene lost 6 bases, with 10 bases spanning the gap. CDR3 loop: CASSLQRGNGYTF. CDR3 coding DNA: TGCGCCAGCAGCTTGCAGAGAGGTAATGGCTACACCTTC.

The J gene is TRBJ1-1, the V gene TRBV6-5, with a possible D match to TRBD1 (5 bases). V lost 5 bases, J lost 6 bases, and 13 bases lay in between. Germline V lookup: CDR1 MNHEY, CDR2 SVGAGI. CDR3 size: 13 residues. The CDR3 DNA is TGTGCCAGCAGTCCCTTGACAGTACCTGAAGCTTTCTTT. This sequence encodes CASSPLTVPEAFF.

The genes are TRBV18 and TRBJ1-5; TRBD1 agrees at 8 bases. J lost 7 bases, V lost 6 bases, and 8 bases had no gene match. Germline values: CDR1 KGHSH, CDR2 LQKENI. The CDR3 has 14 amino acids. For the CDR3, the DNA is TGTGCCAGCTCGTCGAGAGACAGGGGCCAGCCCCAGCATTTT. Translated, it gives CASSSRDRGQPQHF.

This clone was found a few times. V is TRBV28 and J is TRBJ1-2; 7 positions agree with TRBD1. Germline V gives CDR1 MDHEN, CDR2 SYDVKM. Losses at the gene ends were 3 bases for V and 5 bases for J; bases not matched to a gene: 6. This CDR3 is built from 14 residues. In DNA form, the CDR3 reads TGTGCCAGCAGTTTCCATCGGGACAGATATGGCTACACCTTC. It is translated as CASSFHRDRYGYTF.

J is TRBJ1-5 and V is TRBV6-2 or TRBV6-3; TRBD1 might be the D (6 bases). Germline values: CDR1 MNHEY, CDR2 SVGEGT. This CDR3 comprises 14 residues. V gave up 4 bases and J gave up 5 bases, with 12 bases separating them. The CDR3 sequence is CASSLQGGDQPQHF. The CDR3 nucleotides read TGTGCCAGCAGTTTACAGGGAGGGGATCAGCCCCAGCATTTT.

This clone was seen just once. A read error may explain this, as a much larger clone is one base away. This chain uses TRBV11-2 with TRBJ1-5; D ambiguous. The germline V gene has CDR1 SGHAT and CDR2 FQNNGV. V was shortened by 5 bases and J by 0 bases, with 5 bases between the two germline ends. The CDR3 sequence is 13 residues long. CDR3 DNA sequence: TGTGCCAGCAGCCTATTTAGCAATCAGCCCCAGCATTTT. Protein product: CASSLFSNQPQHF.

The rearrangement uses TRBV18 and TRBJ1-1; the D is unclear. Germline loops: CDR1 KGHSH, CDR2 LQKENI. The V end lost 2 bases, the J end lost 4 bases, and 8 bases lay between the germline ends. The length of the CDR3 is 13 residues. The CDR3 DNA is TGTGCCAGCTCACCAGGGCTGGGCACTGAAGCTTTCTTT. This codes for CASSPGLGTEAFF.

The V call is TRBV9, the J call TRBJ1-2, with D maybe TRBD1 (6 bases). Germline CDR1 reads SGDLS; CDR2 reads YYNGEE. This CDR3 comprises 13 residues. V lost 4 bases to trimming and J lost 3 bases, with 10 bases between them. The CDR3 spells CASSLRTDYGYTF. CDR3 sequence (DNA): TGTGCCAGCAGCCTTAGGACAGACTATGGCTACACCTTC.

The chain recombines TRBV19 with TRBJ1-6; 8 nucleotides align to TRBD1. V gave up 3 bases and J gave up 6 bases; unmatched junction bases: 4. In germline, CDR1 is LNHDA, CDR2 SQIVND (reference sequence). The CDR3 loop spans 15 amino acids. This CDR3 is CASSIRTGSNSPLHF. CDR3 in DNA: TGTGCCAGTAGTATCCGGACAGGGAGTAATTCACCCCTCCACTTT.

With respect to this clone: Other DNA sequences in the sample encode the same CDR3. The chain links TRBV29-1 to TRBJ2-1, with a weak D call TRBD2 (7 bases). Germline lookup yields CDR1 SQVTM and CDR2 ANQGSEA. The CDR3 loop spans 13 amino acids. The V and J ends lost 3 bases and 4 bases respectively, with 10 bases between them. This chain's CDR3 is CSVEAGAYNEQFF. The CDR3 nucleotides are TGCAGCGTTGAGGCGGGGGCTTACAATGAGCAGTTCTTC.

This chain connects TRBV28 to TRBJ2-1; 7 nucleotides align to TRBD2. Germline V CDR1 and CDR2: MDHEN, SYDVKM. After removal of 3 bases from V and 6 bases from J, the junction contained 11 bases not matched to a gene. CDR3 length: 16 residues. In nucleotides, the CDR3 is TGTGCCAGCAGTTTTCGGGAGGAGCCGACCCCCAATGAGCAGTTCTTC. Residues: CASSFREEPTPNEQFF.

The chain recombines TRBV3-1 (or the pseudogene TRBV3-2) with TRBJ1-2, with 9 bases that match TRBD1. This CDR3 has 15 amino acids. Germline CDR1 and CDR2: LGHDT and YNNKEL (reference sequence). V dropped 0 bases and J dropped 4; count of bases not matched to a gene: 3. The CDR3 DNA reads TGTGCCAGCAGCCAAGAGGAGACAGGGGGCTATGGCTACACCTTC. Translation: CASSQEETGGYGYTF.

The V and J genes are TRBV6-5 and TRBJ2-5; TRBD2 matches at 12 bases. Germline trimming cut 1 base from V and 4 bases from J; bases unmatched to any gene: 4. Germline loops: CDR1 MNHEY, CDR2 SVGAGI. This CDR3 comprises 16 residues. This CDR3 reads CASSYLASGGGETQYF. The DNA of the CDR3 is TGTGCCAGCAGTTACTTGGCTAGCGGGGGGGGAGAGACCCAGTACTTC.

The rearrangement uses TRBV7-2 and TRBJ1-4; no definite D call. This CDR3 has 14 amino acids. V was trimmed by 7 bases and J by 3 bases, leaving 12 bases between them. The V gene's germline CDR1 is SGHTA and CDR2 FQGNSA. CDR3 nucleotide sequence: TGTGCCAGCACCCTGGAACAGTCTAATGAAAAACTGTTTTTT. Protein product: CASTLEQSNEKLFF. Complete variable domain (other parts from reference TRBV7-2 and TRBJ1-4): GAGVSQSPSNKVTEKGKDVELRCDPISGHTALYWYRQSLGQGLEFLIYFQGNSAPDKSGLPSDRFSAERTGGSVSTLTIQRTQQEDSAVYLCASTLEQSNEKLFFGSGTQLSVL.

This clone has more than one count but fewer than ten. This chain links TRBV5-1 with TRBJ1-5, with 7 bases that match TRBD1. V lost 6 bases to trimming and J lost 1 base; unmatched junction nucleotides: 7. Germline CDR1 and CDR2: SGHRS and YFSETQ. The CDR3 is 15 residues long. The CDR3 nucleotides read TGCGCCAGCAAACAGGGGACTTTGAGCAATCAGCCCCAGCATTTT. It translates to CASKQGTLSNQPQHF. The whole variable domain, remainder taken from reference TRBV5-1 and TRBJ1-5, is KAGVTQTPRYLIKTRGQQVTLSCSPISGHRSVSWYQQTPGQGLQFLFEYFSETQRNKGNFPGRFSGRQFSNSRSEMNVSTLELGDSALYLCASKQGTLSNQPQHFGDGTRLSIL.

The chain has TRBV7-2 and TRBJ2-1; 8 bases agree with TRBD2. The CDR3 spans 15 residues. CDR1 is SGHTA, CDR2 FQGNSA, per germline. The V and J ends lost 2 bases and 9 bases, in that order; junction bases with no gene match: 9. The CDR3 here is CASSLNSGGESEQFF. CDR3 nucleotides: TGTGCCAGCAGCTTAAATTCCGGGGGGGAAAGTGAGCAGTTCTTC.

The chain couples TRBV6-5 to TRBJ1-1; D is unresolved. The germline V gene has CDR1 MNHEY and CDR2 SVGAGI. CDR3 size: 13 residues. Trimming left V 5 bases short and J 2 bases short, with 9 bases between. CDR3 nucleotides: TGTGCCAGCAGTACACAGATTAACACTGAAGCTTTCTTT. Its protein is CASSTQINTEAFF.

Worth noting for this clone: This may be a read error: a much more frequent sequence differs by one nucleotide. J is TRBJ2-3 and V is TRBV7-2; tentative D call: TRBD1 (6 bases). From germline, CDR1 is SGHTA and CDR2 FQGNSA. This CDR3 spans 12 amino acids. V lost 5 bases to trimming and J lost 5 bases, with 8 bases between them. CDR3 sequence (DNA): TGTGCCAGCAGCGAACAGGGAGATACGCAGTATTTT. Its protein is CASSEQGDTQYF.

The CDR3 sequence is CASSLEARDTQYF. For the CDR3, the DNA is TGTGCCAGCAGCTTAGAAGCGCGGGATACGCAGTATTTT. V and J are TRBV7-9 and TRBJ2-3; D ambiguous. In germline, CDR1 is SEHNR, CDR2 FQNEAQ (reference sequence). Trimming cost V 1 base and J 6 bases, with 8 bases left between them. CDR3 length equals 13 residues.

The CDR3 protein is CASRILGAGANEKLFF. Here the CDR3 DNA reads TGTGCCAGCAGGATCTTGGGGGCAGGGGCTAATGAAAAACTGTTTTTT. The rearrangement uses TRBV5-6 and TRBJ1-4; tentative D call: TRBD1 (6 bases). Germline-derived CDR1 and CDR2 are SGHDT and YYEEEE. V shed 5 bases and J shed 3 bases, with 17 bases lying between them. CDR3 length: 16 amino acids.

V and J are TRBV6-6 and TRBJ2-3; the match to TRBD2 covers 8 bases. This CDR3 is built from 15 residues. Unmatched junction bases numbered 13, after V lost 7 bases and J lost 7 bases. Germline CDR1 MNHNY, CDR2 SVGAGI (reference sequence). The CDR3 is CASKNGTRSMYTQYF. CDR3 DNA sequence: TGTGCCAGCAAAAACGGGACTAGGTCAATGTATACGCAGTATTTT.

J is TRBJ2-2 and V is TRBV10-2; D remains ambiguous. Germline V gene lookup returns CDR1 WSHSY and CDR2 SAAADI. Trimming took off 3 bases at V and 3 bases at J, with 11 bases between the two ends. This CDR3 is built from 15 residues. DNA of the CDR3: TGCGCCAGCAGTGATCTGGGCACTTACACCGGGGAGCTGTTTTTT. Protein sequence: CASSDLGTYTGELFF.

The gene calls are TRBV19 and TRBJ1-1; D is uncertain. This CDR3 has 13 residues. Trimming pared 1 base from V and 1 base from J, leaving 4 bases between. Looked up from germline, CDR1 is LNHDA and CDR2 is SQIVND (reference sequence). The CDR3 sequence is CASSIGRNTEAFF. The CDR3 DNA is TGTGCCAGTAGTATAGGTCGGAACACTGAAGCTTTCTTT.

This rearrangement joins TRBV28 to TRBJ2-2, with 10 bases matching TRBD1. The CDR3 spans 15 residues. Germline V gene data show CDR1 as MDHEN and CDR2 as SYDVKM. Trimming cost V 4 bases and J 3 bases; bases outside gene matches: 2. The CDR3 DNA reads TGTGCCAGCAGTTCAGGACAGGGGGACACCGGGGAGCTGTTTTTT. Residues: CASSSGQGDTGELFF.

This chain uses TRBV5-1 with TRBJ2-3; D gene ambiguous. In germline, CDR1 is SGHRS, CDR2 YFSETQ. The CDR3 spans 16 residues. Trimming shortened V by 3 bases and J by 4 bases, and 18 bases separated the two germline ends. CDR3 bases: TGCGCCAGCAGCTCCGCTTCCCCGGGTAGCTCAGATACGCAGTATTTT. It encodes CASSSASPGSSDTQYF.